This entry describes one T cell receptor (beta chain). No antigen is known for it. These data are taken from a study of T-cell memory formation after mild COVID-19. Study observations and caveats: The study found balanced CD4/CD8 in clones contracting day 15 to 85 and a CD4+ lean in later expanders. The SARS-CoV-2 specificity of second-wave clones reaching peak at day 37 remained unverified.

The CDR3 runs 15 residues. J was trimmed by 3 bases and V by 3 bases; bases with no gene match: 7. In germline, CDR1 is LGHDT, CDR2 YNNKEL (reference sequence). TCRdb re-analysed the 5' RACE reads in MiXCR, keeping a single row per CDR3 protein. Found here are 350,000 to 550,000 distinct CDR3 sequences, about a sixth of them singletons; the top ten hold 20% to 25%. The material sequenced was PBMCs or a T cell subset sorted from them (not recorded which). The gene calls are TRBV3-1 and TRBJ1-1, with 7 nucleotides matching TRBD1. This clonotype was obtained from a man between 18 and 35 years old who had mild COVID-19 (a few samples of this study predate the infection). Cell type and time point are not known. CDR3 region: CASSQAKTGYTEAFF. CDR3 DNA: TGTGCCAGCAGCCAGGCAAAGACAGGGTACACTGAAGCTTTCTTT.